A single sample is the source of the 10 T cell receptor beta chains below, sequenced in a study of blood T cells in healthy people across ages. Combining a sample-barcoded 5' primer with a J-beta primer mix, a second PCR ran for about 6 to 12 cycles. In TCRdb, the 5' RACE reads were re-called with MiXCR into one record per CDR3 protein. In the table there are 650,000 to 1,000,000 distinct CDR3 sequences, roughly 35% of which are singletons. The material sequenced was blood. These receptors all come from a man aged 18-30 years in good health.

This clonotype was seen ten or more times. V usage is TRBV4-3 and J usage is TRBJ1-4, with TRBD1 identical over 7 bases. The CDR3 has 15 residues. V lost 3 bases and J lost 7; bases outside the gene matches: 8. Germline assignment: CDR1 LGHNA and CDR2 YSLEER. The CDR3 nucleotides are TGCGCCAGCAGCCAGGAGACAGGGCGGGGTGAAAAACTGTTTTTT. It codes for CASSQETGRGEKLFF.

Note on this clonotype: A much larger clone sits a single nucleotide away, making a read error possible. The chain couples TRBV20-1 to TRBJ2-5; 7 bases are a match to TRBD2. The end of the DNA is better explained by TRBJ2-1, so the J call may be wrong. The CDR3 sequence is 13 residues long. Per germline, CDR1 DFQATT and CDR2 SNEGSKA (reference sequence). The CDR3 is CSATGEGQETQFF. The CDR3 DNA reads as TGCAGTGCTACGGGGGAGGGGCAAGAGACCCAGTTCTTC.

The V gene is TRBV24-1, the J gene TRBJ2-5; the match to TRBD2 covers 8 bases. Judging by the DNA end, TRBJ2-7 fits better; the J call may be wrong. There are 20 residues in the CDR3. Germline loops: CDR1 KGHDR, CDR2 SFDVKD. As DNA, the CDR3 is TGTGCCACCAGTGATTTCCCCCTTCGTCACACTAGCGGCGTAGCTGGCGAGCAGTACTTC. Translating it yields CATSDFPLRHTSGVAGEQYF.

This clonotype has ten or more counts. The junction departs from germline at one end; a sequencing error may be responsible. The rearrangement links TRBV29-1 to TRBJ2-1; TRBD1 aligns across 7 bases. The V gene's germline CDR1 is SQVTM and CDR2 ANQGSEA. The CDR3 spans 8 residues. CDR3 loop: CQAGGEFF. Here the CDR3 DNA reads TGTCAAGCAGGGGGTGAGTTCTTC.

This clonotype came up a few times. The J gene is TRBJ2-7, the V gene TRBV6-2 or TRBV6-3; a possible D gene is TRBD2 (5 bases). Germline V gene sequence: CDR1 MNHEY, CDR2 SVGEGT. CDR3 length: 16 amino acids. The germline V and J ends were trimmed by 2 bases and 3 bases, with 17 bases remaining between them. CDR3 loop: CASSYNRIRGFYEQYF. The CDR3 nucleotides read TGTGCCAGCAGTTACAATCGGATTCGGGGTTTCTACGAGCAGTACTTC.

The rearrangement links TRBV7-6 to TRBJ2-6, with D possibly TRBD1 on 6 matching bases. Trimming stripped 1 base from V and 2 bases from J, with 12 bases between. Germline V gene data show CDR1 as SGHVS and CDR2 as FNYEAQ. This CDR3 spans 17 amino acids. The CDR3 DNA follows: TGTGCCAGCAGCTTAGTATCATCAGGGGCTGGGGCCAACGTCCTGACTTTC. Its protein product is CASSLVSSGAGANVLTF.

Only a few counts were recorded for this clonotype. The chain couples TRBV20-1 to TRBJ2-5; tentatively, D is TRBD1 (8 bases). This CDR3 comprises 15 residues. Trimming removed 6 bases from V and 7 bases from J, with 24 bases in between. Germline CDR1 and CDR2: DFQATT and SNEGSKA (reference sequence). The CDR3 is CSASSRQGPGGTQYF. DNA for the CDR3: TGCAGTGCCTCCTCAAGACAGGGGCCGGGGGGGACCCAGTACTTC.

J is TRBJ1-5 and V is TRBV6-2 or TRBV6-3, with TRBD1 matching 7 bases. This CDR3 has 12 amino acids. V lost 4 bases to trimming and J lost 10 bases; unmatched junction nucleotides: 4. Germline values: CDR1 MNHEY, CDR2 SVGEGT. The CDR3 coding sequence is TGTGCCAGCAGTTCACAGGGGCCTCCCCAGCATTTT. As protein: CASSSQGPPQHF.

This clonotype was counted between two and nine times. The chain joins TRBV9 to TRBJ1-2, with 7 bases identical to TRBD1. Germline CDR1 is SGDLS and CDR2 is YYNGEE. V was pared by 4 bases and J by 0 bases, with 9 bases of the junction left unmatched. CDR3 length: 16 residues. The CDR3 nucleotides read TGTGCCAGCAGCCCAGGGGGGGCGAACTCTAACTATGGCTACACCTTC. Amino acid sequence: CASSPGGANSNYGYTF.

As concerns this clonotype: Possible read error: a much larger clone is one base away. V is TRBV12-3 or TRBV12-4 and J is TRBJ2-7; no firm D call. The CDR3 covers 12 residues. Here the CDR3 reads CASNNGSYGQYF. The DNA of the CDR3 is TGTGCCAGCAATAACGGCTCCTACGGGCAGTACTTC.